This T cell receptor beta chain came from a study of neurological immune-mediated disorders (dated by TCRdb to the late 2010s). Notes on the research overall: Among the roughly 34 multiple sclerosis patients, relapsing-remitting MS was present in approximately 31 and secondary progressive MS was present in 3. Peripheral blood TCR-beta repertoires from HTLV-I-associated myelopathy (HAM/TSP) patients, multiple sclerosis patients and healthy controls were compared by UMI-based sequencing. Alongside PBMC samples, the set of some 98 TCR-beta libraries contained longitudinal samples, technical triplicates, and paired CD4+ and CD8+ T-cell subsets that had been sorted. Of the 68 subjects in the cohort, some 15 were HAM/TSP patients, about 34 were multiple sclerosis patients, and 20 were healthy controls.

Summary of the overall study and its limitations: No identical CDR3 amino acid sequences were found to be shared among expanded clones across subjects, suggesting that TCR-beta repertoires were private in all groups. TCR clonal expansion was highest in HAM/TSP patients and lowest in MS patients, with MS patients falling below even healthy controls. The MS cluster was not associated with any clinical or MRI features, and the authors stated that larger cohorts are needed. In a phylogenetic analysis, the repertoires of 18 out of 34 MS patients fell into a single cluster of related CDR3 sequences, pointing to a possible signature at the repertoire level.

This clonotype was observed at least ten times. Its antigen is unknown. Base-call qualities are not available, and no considerably larger clone is one nucleotide away. cDNA was synthesized by template-switch 5'RACE using a primer carrying a 10-nucleotide random unique molecular identifier by which each TCR transcript was tagged. Each sequencing run produced over 190 million TCR-beta sequences covering 15-18 subjects. The RNeasy kit was used to extract total RNA. The KAPA Real-time Library Amplification kit was used to amplify TCR-beta VDJ regions with primers for the TCR constant region and the 5'RACE anchor. A first PCR added sample indexes and Illumina adaptors, and a second PCR then raised library yield. The roughly 650 bp TCR product was size-selected on a 2% E-gel SizeSelection system after Ampure bead purification. Before pooling, libraries had their quality checked on a Bioanalyzer, their concentration measured with Qubit, and their quantity determined with the Kapa Library Quantification kit. Libraries were sequenced paired-end 2 x 150 bp on an Illumina HiSeq 2500. To increase sequence diversity, roughly 23-30% phiX was spiked into each library pool. As for the authors' bioinformatics: Quality-filtered reads were processed with the UMI-based MiGEC pipeline, which removed over 75% of raw TCR sequences during error correction. IMGT germline references were used for aligning VDJ genes, and each clonotype was defined as a unique CDR3 amino acid sequence together with its V-J genes. Clonal expansion, Shannon diversity, and CDR3 relatedness (CalcPairwiseDistances, ClusterSamples) were evaluated with VDJtools, and phylogenetic trees were built with CLCbio workbench. Clones with at least 8 unique UMIs were defined as expanded, with this threshold being based on coefficient-of-variation modelling across technical triplicates. Starting from the raw public reads, TCRdb applied fastp trimming at Q25, assembled clones with MiXCR and retained in-frame beta chains. One record per CDR3 amino acid sequence lists the most common genes and DNA. It is TCRdb's table, rather than the study itself, that gives the V and J calls and clone size. The sample table lists 50,000 or so distinct CDR3 sequences, under 3.5% of them with a count of one. The ten largest clones add up to approximately 7.1% of the sample.

For unsorted PBMC libraries, 2 million PBMCs were used after storage in RNAlater at -80 degrees C until RNA extraction. The multiple sclerosis patients were enrolled in a US clinical protocol that used magnetic resonance imaging to evaluate disease progression. PBMCs were separated from peripheral blood using Ficoll-Hypaque density gradient centrifugation and then cryopreserved in liquid nitrogen. The V end loses 1 base and the J end loses 7 bases, and a stretch of 14 bases separates them. The CDR3 has 15 amino acids, counting the end cysteine and phenylalanine. Only the CDR3 region is kept as DNA, spanning 45 bases read in frame from base 1.

The sample taken for sequencing was PBMCs. The sequence came from a woman in her sixties with multiple sclerosis. Here the chain combines TRBV12-3 or TRBV12-4 and TRBJ1-5; the D gene cannot be named for sure. For the CDR3, the sequence is CASSLGQSSSQPQHF. The DNA sequence reads TGTGCCAGCAGTTTAGGGCAATCGAGTAGCCAGCCCCAGCATTTT.